Described below is a single TCR beta chain sequence and its context. Its target is unknown. TCRdb's copy holds only in-frame clones and misses some; the assay was immunoSEQ multiplex PCR. This sample carries 50,000 to 55,000 clones, 65% to 85% of them seen once, and the ten largest clones take approximately 17%. CDR1 and CDR2 from the germline V gene are SGHNT and YYREEE (reference sequence). Unmatched junction bases numbered 7, after V lost 4 bases and J lost 3 bases. The CDR3 sequence is 15 residues long. This record comes from a study of T cells in localized non-small cell lung cancer. Findings of the study overall: In adjacent lung, a median approximately 60 of the top 100 tumor clones were found. Multi-region tumor sequencing was not done, so intratumor heterogeneity could not be excluded. Compared with tumor, uninvolved adjacent lung displayed greater T cell clonality, ranking highest overall.

V usage is TRBV5-4 and J usage is TRBJ2-3; 8 bases map to TRBD1. Here the sequenced sample was peripheral blood mononuclear cells, taken before any cancer treatment. This receptor was obtained from a man aged 35 to 70 with stage III lung adenocarcinoma. DNA of the CDR3: TGTGCCAGCAGCACGGACAGGGCAGGGACAGATACGCAGTATTTT. Protein sequence: CASSTDRAGTDTQYF.